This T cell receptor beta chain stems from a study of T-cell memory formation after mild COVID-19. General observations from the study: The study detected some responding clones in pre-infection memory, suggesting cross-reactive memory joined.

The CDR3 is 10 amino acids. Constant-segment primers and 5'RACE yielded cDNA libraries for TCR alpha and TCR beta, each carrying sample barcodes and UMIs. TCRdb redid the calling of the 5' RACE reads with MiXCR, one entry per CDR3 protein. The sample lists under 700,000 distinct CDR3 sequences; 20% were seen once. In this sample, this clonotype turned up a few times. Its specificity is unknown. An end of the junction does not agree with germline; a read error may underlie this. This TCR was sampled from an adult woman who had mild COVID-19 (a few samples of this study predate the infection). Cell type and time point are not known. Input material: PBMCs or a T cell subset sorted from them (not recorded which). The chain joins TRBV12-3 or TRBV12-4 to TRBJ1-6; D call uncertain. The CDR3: CASAGLVPTF. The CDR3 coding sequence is TGTGCCAGCGCGGGGTTGGTTCCGACTTTT.